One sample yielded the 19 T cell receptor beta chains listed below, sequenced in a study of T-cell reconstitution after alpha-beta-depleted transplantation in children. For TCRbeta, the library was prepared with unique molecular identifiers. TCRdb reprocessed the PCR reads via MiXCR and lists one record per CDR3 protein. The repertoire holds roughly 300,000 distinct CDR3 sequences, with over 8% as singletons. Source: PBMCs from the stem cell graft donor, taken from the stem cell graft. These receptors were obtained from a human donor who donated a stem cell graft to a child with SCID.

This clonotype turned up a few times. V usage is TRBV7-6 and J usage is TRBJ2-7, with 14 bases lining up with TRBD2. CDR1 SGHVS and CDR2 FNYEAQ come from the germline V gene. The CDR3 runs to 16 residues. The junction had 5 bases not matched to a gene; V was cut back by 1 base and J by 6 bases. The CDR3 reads CASSLGGTSGGLEQYF. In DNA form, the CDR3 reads TGTGCCAGCAGCTTAGGGGGGACTAGCGGGGGTCTCGAGCAGTACTTC.

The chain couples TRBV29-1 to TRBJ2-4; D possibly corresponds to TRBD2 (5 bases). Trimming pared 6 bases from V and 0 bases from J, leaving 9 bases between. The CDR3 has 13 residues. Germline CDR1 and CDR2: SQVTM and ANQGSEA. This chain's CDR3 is CSVRELAKNIQYF. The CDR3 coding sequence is TGCAGCGTCCGGGAACTAGCCAAAAACATTCAGTACTTC.

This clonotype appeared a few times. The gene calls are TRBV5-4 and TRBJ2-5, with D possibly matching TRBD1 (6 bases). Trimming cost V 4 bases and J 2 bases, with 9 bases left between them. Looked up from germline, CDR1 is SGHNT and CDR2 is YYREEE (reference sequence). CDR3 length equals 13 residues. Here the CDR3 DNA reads TGTGCCAGCAGCGGGGGCCTACAAGAGACCCAGTACTTC. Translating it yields CASSGGLQETQYF.

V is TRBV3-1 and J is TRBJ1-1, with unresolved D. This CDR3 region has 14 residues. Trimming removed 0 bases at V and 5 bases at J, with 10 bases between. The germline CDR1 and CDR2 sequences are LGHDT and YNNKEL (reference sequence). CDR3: CASSQDQLGTEAFF. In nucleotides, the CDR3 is TGTGCCAGCAGCCAAGATCAGCTGGGAACTGAAGCTTTCTTT. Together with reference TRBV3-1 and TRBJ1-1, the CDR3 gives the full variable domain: DTAVSQTPKYLVTQMGNDKSIKCEQNLGHDTMYWYKQDSKKFLKIMFSYNNKELIINETVPNRFSPKSPDKAHLNLHINSLELGDSAVYFCASSQDQLGTEAFFGQGTRLTVV.

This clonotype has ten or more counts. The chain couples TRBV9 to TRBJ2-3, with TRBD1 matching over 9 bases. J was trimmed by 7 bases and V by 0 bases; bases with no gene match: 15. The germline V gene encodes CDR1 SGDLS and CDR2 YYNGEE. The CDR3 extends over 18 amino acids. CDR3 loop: CASSVAGQGAMRANTQYF. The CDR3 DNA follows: TGTGCCAGCAGCGTAGCGGGACAGGGTGCGATGAGGGCAAATACGCAGTATTTT.

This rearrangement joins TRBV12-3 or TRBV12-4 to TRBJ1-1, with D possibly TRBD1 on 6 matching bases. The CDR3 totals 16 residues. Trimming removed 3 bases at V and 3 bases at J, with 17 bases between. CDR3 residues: CASSFLLRGLDTEAFF. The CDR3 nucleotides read TGTGCCAGCAGTTTCCTGCTCCGGGGGCTTGACACTGAAGCTTTCTTT.

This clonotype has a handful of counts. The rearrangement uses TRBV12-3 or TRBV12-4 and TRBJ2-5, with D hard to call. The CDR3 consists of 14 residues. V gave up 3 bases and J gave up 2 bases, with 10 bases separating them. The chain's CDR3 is CASSLVPEQETQYF. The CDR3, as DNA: TGTGCCAGCAGTTTGGTGCCAGAGCAAGAGACCCAGTACTTC.

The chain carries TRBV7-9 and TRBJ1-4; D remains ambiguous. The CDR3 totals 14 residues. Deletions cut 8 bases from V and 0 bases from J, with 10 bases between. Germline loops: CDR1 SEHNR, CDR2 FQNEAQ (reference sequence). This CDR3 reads CASEVGPTNEKLFF. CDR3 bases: TGTGCCAGCGAGGTCGGGCCAACTAATGAAAAACTGTTTTTT.

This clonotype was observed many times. CDR3 sequence (DNA): TGTGCCAGCAGCTTAAAGGGGGCTCTCTCCTACAATGAGCAGTTCTTC. As protein: CASSLKGALSYNEQFF. The chain has TRBV13 and TRBJ2-1, with TRBD1 matching over 7 bases. The CDR3 runs to 16 residues. Germline values: CDR1 PRHDT, CDR2 FYEKMQ (reference sequence). The ends lost 2 bases at V and 0 bases at J; junction bases unmatched: 4. Drawing the rest from reference TRBV13 and TRBJ2-1, the complete variable domain is AAGVIQSPRHLIKEKRETATLKCYPIPRHDTVYWYQQGPGQDPQFLISFYEKMQSDKGSIPDRFSAQQFSDYHSELNMSSLELGDSALYFCASSLKGALSYNEQFFGPGTRLTVL.

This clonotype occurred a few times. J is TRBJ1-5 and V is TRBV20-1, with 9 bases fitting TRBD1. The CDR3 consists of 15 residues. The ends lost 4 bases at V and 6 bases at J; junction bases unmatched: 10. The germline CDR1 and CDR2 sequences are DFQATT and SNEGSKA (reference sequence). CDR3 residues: CSAKGQGLPGQPQHF. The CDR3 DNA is TGCAGTGCTAAGGGACAGGGCCTACCGGGTCAGCCCCAGCATTTT.

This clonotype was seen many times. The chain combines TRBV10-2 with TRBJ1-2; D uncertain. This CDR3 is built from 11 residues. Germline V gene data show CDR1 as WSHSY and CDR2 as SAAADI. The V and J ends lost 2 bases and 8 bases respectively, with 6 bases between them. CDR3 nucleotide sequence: TGCGCCAGCAGTGAGGAAAGGGGCTACACCTTC. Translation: CASSEERGYTF.

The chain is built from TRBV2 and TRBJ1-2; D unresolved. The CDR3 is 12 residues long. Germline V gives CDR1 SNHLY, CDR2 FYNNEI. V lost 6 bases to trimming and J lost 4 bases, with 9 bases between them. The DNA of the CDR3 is TGTGCCAGCAGACAAACGACCTATGGCTACACCTTC. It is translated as CASRQTTYGYTF.

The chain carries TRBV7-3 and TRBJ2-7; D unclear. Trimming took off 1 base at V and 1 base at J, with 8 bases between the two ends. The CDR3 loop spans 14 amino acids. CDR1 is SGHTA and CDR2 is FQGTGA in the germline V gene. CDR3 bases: TGTGCCAGCAGCTTAAATCCAGCTTCCTACGAGCAGTACTTC. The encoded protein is CASSLNPASYEQYF.

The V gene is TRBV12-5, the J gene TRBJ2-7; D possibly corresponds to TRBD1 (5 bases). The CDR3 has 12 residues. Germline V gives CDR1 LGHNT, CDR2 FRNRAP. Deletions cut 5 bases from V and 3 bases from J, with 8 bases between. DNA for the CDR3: TGTGCTAGTGGTCCTCAGGGCTACGAGCAGTACTTC. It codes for CASGPQGYEQYF.

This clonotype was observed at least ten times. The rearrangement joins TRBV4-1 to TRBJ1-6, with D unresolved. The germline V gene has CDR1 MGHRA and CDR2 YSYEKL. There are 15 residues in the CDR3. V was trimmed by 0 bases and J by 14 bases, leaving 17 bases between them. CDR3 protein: CASSQEAQLPGSLHF. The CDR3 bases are TGCGCCAGCAGCCAAGAAGCACAGCTACCAGGTTCCCTCCACTTT.

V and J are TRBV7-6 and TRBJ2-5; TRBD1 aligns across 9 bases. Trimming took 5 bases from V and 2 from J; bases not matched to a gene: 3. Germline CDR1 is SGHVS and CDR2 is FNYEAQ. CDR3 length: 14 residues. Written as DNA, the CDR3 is TGTGCCAGCAGCGAAGGGACAGGGCAAGAGACCCAGTACTTC. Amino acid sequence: CASSEGTGQETQYF. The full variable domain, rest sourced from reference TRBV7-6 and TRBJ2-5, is GAGVSQSPRYKVTKRGQDVALRCDPISGHVSLYWYRQALGQGPEFLTYFNYEAQQDKSGLPNDRFSAERPEGSISTLTIQRTEQRDSAMYRCASSEGTGQETQYFGPGTRLLVL.

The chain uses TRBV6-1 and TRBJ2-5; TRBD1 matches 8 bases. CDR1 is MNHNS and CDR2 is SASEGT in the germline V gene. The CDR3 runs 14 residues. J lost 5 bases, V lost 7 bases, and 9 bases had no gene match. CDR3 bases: TGTGCCAGCATCCACGGACAGGGCGGCGAGACCCAGTACTTC. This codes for CASIHGQGGETQYF.

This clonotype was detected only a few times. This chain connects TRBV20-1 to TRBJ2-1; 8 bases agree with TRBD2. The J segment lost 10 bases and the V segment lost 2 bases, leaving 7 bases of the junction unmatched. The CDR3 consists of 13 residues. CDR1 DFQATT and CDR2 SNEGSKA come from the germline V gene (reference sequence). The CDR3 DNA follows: TGCAGTGCTAGATTACTAGCGGAGGCCGAGCAGTTCTTC. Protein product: CSARLLAEAEQFF.

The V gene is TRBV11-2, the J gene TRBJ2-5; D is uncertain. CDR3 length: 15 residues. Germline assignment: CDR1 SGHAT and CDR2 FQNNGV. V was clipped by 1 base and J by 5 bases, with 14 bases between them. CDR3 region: CASSLGGYVPETQYF. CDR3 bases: TGTGCCAGCAGCTTAGGTGGTTACGTTCCGGAGACCCAGTACTTC.